These 11 T cell receptor beta chains were all obtained from the same sample, sequenced in a study of T cell responses to AZD1222 COVID-19 vaccine. Generated by immunoSEQ multiplex PCR, the TCRdb table keeps only in-frame clones and is missing some. Among around 250,000 clones listed, roughly 93% were seen once. Source: peripheral blood, taken on day 0 of AZD1222 vaccination. The receptor source for this set is an adult in good health.

The rearrangement joins TRBV27 to TRBJ1-1, with D perhaps TRBD1 (5 bases). V shed 5 bases and J shed 1 base, with 11 bases lying between them. The CDR3 loop spans 14 amino acids. Germline assignment: CDR1 MNHEY and CDR2 SMNVEV (reference sequence). CDR3 loop: CASSPTAKNTEAFF. CDR3 in DNA: TGTGCCAGCAGTCCGACAGCCAAGAACACTGAAGCTTTCTTT.

CDR3 coding DNA: TGTGCCAGCAGTTCCCGGGACAAACTGTTTTTT. The encoded protein is CASSSRDKLFF. The rearrangement joins TRBV12-3 or TRBV12-4 to TRBJ1-4; the D gene is possibly TRBD1 (5 bases). The CDR3 sequence is 11 residues long. Trimming took 4 bases from V and 11 from J, leaving 8 bases between them.

The CDR3 bases are TGTGCCAGCAGTATCTCCCGACCTACGCAGTATTTT. This translates into CASSISRPTQYF. This sequence joins TRBV12-3 or TRBV12-4 and TRBJ2-3; no reliable D call. The CDR3 has 12 amino acids. V was trimmed by 5 bases and J by 8 bases, leaving 11 bases between them.

V gene TRBV5-1 combines with J gene TRBJ1-3; D not certain. Germline CDR1 reads SGHRS; CDR2 reads YFSETQ. This CDR3 has 14 residues. Trimming took 0 bases from V and 0 from J, leaving 4 bases between them. CDR3 coding DNA: TGCGCCAGCAGCTTGGGGAGCTCTGGAAACACCATATATTTT. Translating it yields CASSLGSSGNTIYF. Combining the CDR3 with reference TRBV5-1 and TRBJ1-3 gives the whole variable domain KAGVTQTPRYLIKTRGQQVTLSCSPISGHRSVSWYQQTPGQGLQFLFEYFSETQRNKGNFPGRFSGRQFSNSRSEMNVSTLELGDSALYLCASSLGSSGNTIYFGEGSWLTVV.

J is TRBJ2-5 and V is TRBV15; perhaps TRBD2 as D (6 bases). Germline V gives CDR1 LNHNV, CDR2 YYDKDF (reference sequence). The CDR3 runs 13 residues. The V and J ends lost 5 bases and 2 bases respectively, with 9 bases between them. CDR3 residues: CATSAGLQETQYF. Written as DNA, the CDR3 is TGTGCCACCAGCGCCGGACTACAAGAGACCCAGTACTTC.

The chain has TRBV19 and TRBJ1-2, with a possible D match to TRBD1 (5 bases). From germline, CDR1 is LNHDA and CDR2 SQIVND (reference sequence). Trimming pared 5 bases from V and 2 bases from J, leaving 18 bases between. CDR3 length: 16 amino acids. CDR3 DNA: TGTGCCAGTAGTCACTTGTCCGGGACTCCCAACTATGGCTACACCTTC. It translates to CASSHLSGTPNYGYTF.

This chain links TRBV21-1 with TRBJ1-1. TRBV21-1 is a pseudogene. This CDR3 is 13 amino acids long. CDR3: CANGLRRDGEAFF. CDR3 coding DNA: TGTGCCAACGGCCTTCGCCGGGACGGAGAAGCTTTCTTT.

The chain carries TRBV11-3 and TRBJ2-7; the match to TRBD2 covers 11 bases. From germline, CDR1 is SGHNT and CDR2 YENEEA. This CDR3 comprises 13 residues. J was trimmed by 6 bases and V by 3 bases; bases with no gene match: 1. The CDR3 spells CASSLGTSGEQYF. For the CDR3, the DNA is TGTGCCAGCAGCTTGGGGACTAGCGGCGAGCAGTACTTC.

The chain recombines TRBV5-1 with TRBJ2-7, with 9 bases aligning to TRBD1. The CDR3 is 16 amino acids. Looked up from germline, CDR1 is SGHRS and CDR2 is YFSETQ. V was pared by 1 base and J by 2 bases, with 7 bases of the junction left unmatched. The CDR3, as DNA: TGCGCCAGCAGCTTGATTACAGGGGGCTTAGCCTACGAGCAGTACTTC. This encodes CASSLITGGLAYEQYF.

This clone was observed a single time. The chain joins TRBV7-2 to TRBJ1-4, with 10 nucleotides matching TRBD1. V gave up 1 base and J gave up 4 bases; unmatched junction bases: 6. Per germline, CDR1 SGHTA and CDR2 FQGNSA. The CDR3 loop spans 17 amino acids. CDR3 in amino acids: CASSLVGQGINNEKLFF. CDR3 DNA: TGTGCCAGCAGCTTAGTGGGACAGGGGATCAATAATGAAAAACTGTTTTTT.

The sample holds one count of this clone. This chain links TRBV28 with TRBJ1-5; D perhaps matches TRBD1 (5 bases). Trimming removed 5 bases from V and 0 bases from J, with 11 bases in between. Per germline, CDR1 MDHEN and CDR2 SYDVKM. The CDR3 extends over 15 amino acids. CDR3 residues: CASSPRQNSNQPQHF. CDR3 nucleotides: TGTGCCAGCAGTCCTCGACAGAATAGCAATCAGCCCCAGCATTTT.